The 22 T cell receptor beta chains given below trace back to one sample, sequenced in a study of response to subunit inactivated influenza vaccine. TCRdb re-called the RT-PCR reads with MiXCR, one entry per CDR3 protein. The repertoire consists of roughly 650,000 distinct CDR3 sequences, with 15% to 18% occurring once and the leading ten covering 9.5% to 13%. The sample was PBMCs from blood, taken about 13 days after vaccination. All receptors derive from a man aged 45-65 years who received an inactivated influenza vaccine.

This clonotype was found a few times. The V call is TRBV6-1, the J call TRBJ2-2; 7 nucleotides line up with TRBD1. There are 15 residues in the CDR3. The V gene's germline CDR1 is MNHNS and CDR2 SASEGT. The ends lost 7 bases at V and 4 bases at J; junction bases unmatched: 9. DNA for the CDR3: TGTGCCAGCAAACAAAACAGGGGTGGCACCGGGGAGCTGTTTTTT. It specifies CASKQNRGGTGELFF.

The table lists this clonotype with a few counts. V gene TRBV4-3 combines with J gene TRBJ2-7; D is possibly TRBD2 (6 bases). The CDR3 is made up of 16 amino acids. Germline CDR1 reads LGHNA; CDR2 reads YSLEER. Trimming took off 0 bases at V and 3 bases at J, with 15 bases between the two ends. CDR3 loop: CASSQDLRKEGYEQYF. The CDR3 bases are TGCGCCAGCAGCCAAGATCTGCGGAAGGAGGGCTACGAGCAGTACTTC.

V usage is TRBV14 and J usage is TRBJ2-5; TRBD2 aligns across 11 bases. Trimming cost V 0 bases and J 3 bases; bases outside gene matches: 0. The CDR3 sequence is 15 residues long. Germline assignment: CDR1 SGHDN and CDR2 FVKESK. CDR3 protein: CASSQEGLAEETQYF. The CDR3 nucleotides read TGTGCCAGCAGCCAAGAGGGACTAGCGGAAGAGACCCAGTACTTC.

This clonotype was detected once. The gene calls are TRBV28 and TRBJ2-3; weak D call: TRBD2 (7 bases). V gave up 7 bases and J gave up 5 bases, with 16 bases separating them. The CDR3 loop spans 14 amino acids. CDR1 is MDHEN, CDR2 SYDVKM, per germline. The CDR3: CASTGGGLGDTQYF. CDR3 coding DNA: TGTGCCAGCACCGGCGGGGGCCTAGGAGATACGCAGTATTTT.

V usage is TRBV5-1 and J usage is TRBJ2-5; D is undetermined. CDR1 is SGHRS, CDR2 YFSETQ, per germline. Trimming took off 4 bases at V and 4 bases at J, with 14 bases between the two ends. This CDR3 has 14 residues. The CDR3 protein is CASSPIGPGETQYF. As DNA, the CDR3 is TGCGCCAGCAGCCCGATCGGACCGGGAGAGACCCAGTACTTC. Full variable domain (remainder filled in from reference TRBV5-1 and TRBJ2-5): KAGVTQTPRYLIKTRGQQVTLSCSPISGHRSVSWYQQTPGQGLQFLFEYFSETQRNKGNFPGRFSGRQFSNSRSEMNVSTLELGDSALYLCASSPIGPGETQYFGPGTRLLVL.

This clonotype has a handful of counts. The chain couples TRBV20-1 to TRBJ1-5; tentative D call: TRBD1 (6 bases). Per germline, CDR1 DFQATT and CDR2 SNEGSKA (reference sequence). The CDR3 totals 14 residues. The ends were cut back, 6 bases at V and 1 base at J, with 13 bases in the middle. This chain's CDR3 is CSAPGQVSNQPQHF. CDR3 sequence (DNA): TGCAGTGCGCCGGGACAAGTGAGCAATCAGCCCCAGCATTTT.

This clonotype was counted a few times. The CDR3 DNA follows: TGTGCCAGCAGTTACCGGACGGGGGCGCGCGAAAAACTGTTTTTT. Its protein product is CASSYRTGAREKLFF. The V call is TRBV6-5, the J call TRBJ1-4; D might be TRBD1 (6 bases). Trimming cost V 2 bases and J 8 bases, with 15 bases left between them. Germline V CDR1 and CDR2: MNHEY, SVGAGI. The CDR3 spans 15 residues.

This clonotype was counted between two and nine times. The J gene is TRBJ1-3, the V gene TRBV14, with unresolved D. With 5 bases removed from V and 5 bases from J, the gap between germline ends came to 13 bases. The CDR3 loop spans 14 amino acids. Germline V CDR1 and CDR2: SGHDN, FVKESK. The CDR3 nucleotides are TGTGCCAGCAGCGCCCGGGGTAACCGAAACACCATATATTTT. Its translation is CASSARGNRNTIYF.

This clonotype has just a few counts. The rearrangement links TRBV6-5 to TRBJ1-1; TRBD1 is a possible D gene (6 bases). The CDR3 spans 14 residues. From germline, CDR1 is MNHEY and CDR2 SVGAGI. Between the trimmed V and J ends, which lost 2 bases and 1 base, there was a span of 8 bases. In DNA, the CDR3 is TGTGCCAGCAGTTACGGGACAACGAACACTGAAGCTTTCTTT. Translating gives CASSYGTTNTEAFF.

On this clonotype: A much more abundant neighbour one base away suggests this may be a read error. The chain joins TRBV7-6 to TRBJ2-1, with TRBD2 matching 7 bases. Losses at the gene ends were 3 bases for V and 2 bases for J; bases not matched to a gene: 4. This CDR3 has 15 amino acids. Germline CDR1 is SGHVS and CDR2 is FNYEAQ. CDR3 loop: CASSFGGGPYNEQFF. The CDR3 coding sequence is TGTGCCAGCAGCTTCGGGGGAGGGCCCTACAATGAGCAGTTCTTC.

In this sample, this clonotype turned up a few times. CDR3 bases: TGTGCCAGCAGTTACTCGACAGGTGGAAAACTGTTTTTT. Encoded protein: CASSYSTGGKLFF. The chain couples TRBV6-5 to TRBJ1-4; TRBD1 might be the D (6 bases). The CDR3 totals 13 residues. The germline V and J ends were trimmed by 0 bases and 10 bases, with 9 bases remaining between them. Germline lookup yields CDR1 MNHEY and CDR2 SVGAGI.

This clonotype was observed at least ten times. The gene calls are TRBV20-1 and TRBJ2-7; D gene unclear. CDR1 is DFQATT and CDR2 is SNEGSKA in the germline V gene (reference sequence). The CDR3 spans 13 residues. Trimming left V 1 base short and J 0 bases short, with 7 bases between. The CDR3 reads CSARAWSSYEQYF. Here the CDR3 DNA reads TGCAGTGCTAGAGCCTGGAGCTCCTACGAGCAGTACTTC.

For this clonotype: At one end the junction does not follow the germline gene, possibly because of a read error. This chain links TRBV12-3 or TRBV12-4 with TRBJ2-7; 13 nucleotides match TRBD2. The CDR3 runs 11 residues. The CDR3 reads CASRGTSGESF. CDR3 sequence (DNA): TGTGCCAGCAGGGGGACTAGCGGGGAGTCCTTC.

The J gene is TRBJ1-2, the V gene TRBV11-1; no clear D gene. Germline V CDR1 and CDR2: SGHAT, FQDESV (reference sequence). The CDR3 runs to 15 residues. V gave up 3 bases and J gave up 2 bases, with 13 bases separating them. The CDR3 loop reads CASSFRGRGNYGYTF. The CDR3 bases are TGTGCCAGCAGCTTTCGAGGACGCGGGAACTATGGCTACACCTTC.

The genes are TRBV20-1 and TRBJ2-6; 9 bases are a match to TRBD2. Germline lookup yields CDR1 DFQATT and CDR2 SNEGSKA (reference sequence). The J segment lost 3 bases and the V segment lost 3 bases, leaving 6 bases of the junction unmatched. The CDR3 loop spans 16 amino acids. The CDR3 nucleotides are TGCAGTGCTAGTTTGATTAGCGGGAGTGGGGCCAACGTCCTGACTTTC. Translation: CSASLISGSGANVLTF.

The V and J genes are TRBV7-6 and TRBJ2-1, with 9 bases fitting TRBD2. Germline V CDR1 and CDR2: SGHVS, FNYEAQ. This CDR3 spans 17 amino acids. The V gene end was trimmed by 1 base and the J gene end by 5 bases; junction bases not matched to a gene: 9. The CDR3 DNA is TGTGCCAGCAGCTTAGAGCTCCTAGCGGGAAACAACAATGAGCAGTTCTTC. Protein product: CASSLELLAGNNNEQFF.

V and J are TRBV6-6 and TRBJ2-1; maybe TRBD1 (5 bases). The germline V and J ends were trimmed by 2 bases and 6 bases, with 8 bases remaining between them. The CDR3 spans 13 residues. Germline V CDR1 and CDR2: MNHNY, SVGAGI (reference sequence). The CDR3 bases are TGTGCCAGCAGTTACCCGGACACCAATGAGCAGTTCTTC. Encoded protein: CASSYPDTNEQFF.

The chain joins TRBV20-1 to TRBJ2-5; 9 bases align to TRBD1. The CDR3 length is 19 residues. V gave up 0 bases and J gave up 7 bases; unmatched junction bases: 21. Germline CDR1 DFQATT, CDR2 SNEGSKA (reference sequence). CDR3 loop: CSARDLRITGQGIGGTQYF. The DNA of the CDR3 is TGCAGTGCTAGAGATCTTAGGATTACGGGACAGGGAATCGGTGGGACCCAGTACTTC.

The table lists this clonotype with many counts. The V gene is TRBV4-3, the J gene TRBJ2-3; 11 bases are shared with TRBD2. Trimming cost V 1 base and J 6 bases; bases outside gene matches: 6. Germline values: CDR1 LGHNA, CDR2 YSLEER. The CDR3 loop spans 16 amino acids. CDR3 sequence reads: CASSQGSSGGADTQYF. In DNA form, the CDR3 reads TGCGCCAGCAGCCAAGGCAGTAGCGGGGGGGCCGATACGCAGTATTTT.

The chain employs TRBV28 and TRBJ2-1; D not certain. V lost 9 bases to trimming and J lost 0 bases, with 9 bases between them. This CDR3 has 13 amino acids. Germline CDR1 MDHEN, CDR2 SYDVKM. The chain's CDR3 is CASLSGSYNEQFF. The CDR3 coding sequence is TGTGCCAGTCTGTCCGGCTCCTACAATGAGCAGTTCTTC.

The table lists this clonotype with a few counts. CDR3 nucleotides: TGTGCCACCAGCATGGTACGCAATCAGCCCCAGCATTTT. Its protein product is CATSMVRNQPQHF. This chain links TRBV15 with TRBJ1-5; no clear D gene. The CDR3 runs to 13 residues. V gave up 4 bases and J gave up 2 bases, with 6 bases separating them. From germline, CDR1 is LNHNV and CDR2 YYDKDF (reference sequence). Based on the CDR3 plus reference TRBV15 and TRBJ1-5, the full variable domain is DAMVIQNPRYQVTQFGKPVTLSCSQTLNHNVMYWYQQKSSQAPKLLFHYYDKDFNNEADTPDNFQSRRPNTSFCFLDIRSPGLGDTAMYLCATSMVRNQPQHFGDGTRLSIL.

CDR3 region: CASSQAWTVSNQPQHF. CDR3 sequence (DNA): TGTGCCAGCAGCCAAGCCTGGACAGTTAGCAATCAGCCCCAGCATTTT. This sequence joins TRBV4-2 and TRBJ1-5, with D possibly matching TRBD1 (6 bases). Per the germline V gene, CDR1 is LGHNA and CDR2 is YNFKEQ. Trimming removed 1 base from V and 0 bases from J, with 10 bases in between. This CDR3 has 16 residues.